This TCR beta chain was sequenced for a study of identical twins. The study, taken as a whole, reports: Twin pairs had excess sharing that was weaker in beta out-of-frame sequences.

This CDR3 contains 15 residues. Germline CDR1 and CDR2: SGHRS and YFSETQ. The V gene lost 3 bases and the J gene lost 0 bases, with 7 bases spanning the gap. As for this clonotype: Its antigen is still unknown.

Template switching supplied a universal primer site; unique molecular identifiers were carried on the cDNA. TCRdb itself ran the 5' RACE reads through MiXCR, one entry per CDR3 protein. The table has about 260,000 distinct CDR3 sequences, roughly 7% seen once; the top ten hold 3% to 4%. These data also formed part of another study, on yellow fever vaccine responses in identical twins.

This receptor was identified in a woman in her late teens or twenties in good health. The chain recombines TRBV5-1 with TRBJ2-6; D gene uncertain. Sequenced input: memory (CD45RO+) T cells sorted from blood. The DNA for the CDR3 is TGCGCCAGCAGCTACCAGAGCTCTGGGGCCAACGTCCTGACTTTC. Amino acids: CASSYQSSGANVLTF. Together with reference TRBV5-1 and TRBJ2-6, the CDR3 gives the full variable domain: KAGVTQTPRYLIKTRGQQVTLSCSPISGHRSVSWYQQTPGQGLQFLFEYFSETQRNKGNFPGRFSGRQFSNSRSEMNVSTLELGDSALYLCASSYQSSGANVLTFGAGSRLTVL.